This TCR beta chain was obtained from a study of blood T cell repertoires in COVID-19. Turning to the study itself: Material from acute and convalescent COVID-19 was sourced from the United States, Italy and Spain.

Cohort allocation depended upon clinical history that participants reported. Resolution of symptoms, clearance, or two negative PCRs was present in recovered Cohort 3 donors. This CDR3 comprises 13 residues. The V end lost 6 bases, the J end lost 5 bases, and 11 bases lay between the germline ends. CDR1 and CDR2 from the germline V gene are SNHLY and FYNNEI. Assay: immunoSEQ multiplex PCR; the TCRdb copy retains only in-frame clones and omits some. The profile shows about 130,000 clones, over 80% of them singletons. Material for sequencing was PBMCs or T cells enriched from blood (not recorded which). The V gene is TRBV2, the J gene TRBJ1-5, with a possible D match to TRBD1 (6 bases). The receptor was derived from a man aged 30 to 39 who had recovered from COVID-19. In DNA form, the CDR3 reads TGTGCCAGCAGAATCTACAGGGATCAGCCCCAGCATTTT. This codes for CASRIYRDQPQHF.